One and the same sample provided the 15 T cell receptor beta chains below, sequenced in a study of T cells in women clearing cervical HPV infection. Only in-frame clones appear in the TCRdb table, and some are missing; sequencing was by immunoSEQ multiplex PCR. The repertoire table contains about 20,000 clones. Sequencing was performed on blood buffy coat. The receptors were sampled from a woman aged 18 to 75 with a cervical HPV16 infection that either progressed to CIN3+ or cleared (not recorded which).

With regard to this clone: The CDR3 end lies 3 residues beyond the end of the read and is filled in from the germline J gene. The chain links TRBV5-1 to TRBJ2-2; D is perhaps TRBD1 (6 bases). Trimming removed 4 bases at V and 5 bases at J, with 12 bases between. Germline CDR1 SGHRS, CDR2 YFSETQ. The CDR3 is 14 residues long. The DNA read from the CDR3 is TGCGCCAGCAGCCCATGGGGGCAGACCGGGGAG. Translated: CASSPWGQTGE. From start to end, the CDR3 is CASSPWGQTGELFF.

As regards this clone: The junction differs from germline at one of its ends, possibly a read error. The read comes to an end 3 residues before the CDR3 does, leaving the germline J gene to fill in the end. J is TRBJ1-1 and V is TRBV4-2, with D possibly matching TRBD1 (5 bases). The germline gives CDR1 LGHNA, CDR2 YNFKEQ. This CDR3 region has 15 residues. Incomplete CDR3 DNA: TGCGCCAGCAGCCAAGAAGCGGGGGGGGGCACTGAA. Its protein is CASSQEAGGGTE. The whole CDR3 protein is CASSQEAGGGTEAFF.

As to this clone: The CDR3 is cut off 3 residues early in the read; its end comes from the germline J gene. Other DNA sequences in the same sample also yield this CDR3. This chain links TRBV20-1 with TRBJ1-5; tentatively, D is TRBD1 (5 bases). CDR3 length: 12 residues. The germline gives CDR1 DFQATT, CDR2 SNEGSKA (reference sequence). V was trimmed by 6 bases and J by 7 bases, leaving 13 bases between them. The CDR3 loop reads CSATRAGQPQHF. Partial CDR3 DNA: TGCAGTGCCACCAGGGCGGGGCAGCCC.

A note on this clone: The read gets to within 3 residues of the CDR3 end, and the germline J gene fills in the rest. The chain is built from TRBV5-1 and TRBJ2-5; 16 nucleotides line up with TRBD2. Germline V lookup: CDR1 SGHRS, CDR2 YFSETQ. This CDR3 is 18 amino acids long. The junction had 6 bases not matched to a gene; V was cut back by 2 bases and J by 2 bases. The CDR3 reads CASSFLGTSGGDQETQYF. The sequenced CDR3 bases are TGCGCCAGCAGCTTCCTCGGGACTAGCGGGGGGGATCAAGAGACC.

Points on this clone: The CDR3 goes on 3 residues after the read ends, and that part is filled in from the germline J gene. J is TRBJ2-4 and V is TRBV12-3 or TRBV12-4; 8 bases map to TRBD1. V was clipped by 3 bases and J by 4 bases; unmatched bases: 5. The CDR3 has 15 amino acids. The CDR3 spells CASSFPDRGKNIQYF. The sequenced part of the CDR3 DNA is TGTGCCAGCAGTTTCCCCGACAGGGGAAAAAACATT.

For this clone: The read is 3 residues too short to cover the CDR3 end, so that end is filled in from the germline J gene. This chain connects TRBV10-3 to TRBJ1-1; 9 bases fit TRBD1. Unmatched junction bases numbered 9, after V lost 10 bases and J lost 3 bases. Germline CDR1 reads ENHRY; CDR2 reads SYGVKD. This CDR3 comprises 14 residues. The CDR3 DNA, read in part, is TGTGCCAGCGGGACAGGGTCGGGGTACACTGAA. It translates to CASGTGSGYTE. The entire CDR3 sequence reads CASGTGSGYTEAFF.

Concerning this clone itself: The read is 3 residues too short to cover the CDR3 end, so that end is filled in from the germline J gene. This chain uses TRBV23-1 with TRBJ2-7; D may be TRBD1 (6 bases). TRBV23-1 is an open reading frame whose function is uncertain. The CDR3 covers 15 residues. V was clipped by 6 bases and J by 0 bases, with 15 bases between them. CDR3 DNA, as far as it was read: TGCGCCAGCAGCCGACAGGCCCGGAGCTCCTACGAG. Its protein is CASSRQARSSYE. The whole CDR3 is CASSRQARSSYEQYF.

Remarks on this clone: The CDR3 extends 3 residues past the end of the read, so its final part is completed from the germline J gene. V usage is TRBV5-1 and J usage is TRBJ1-1, with a tentative D call TRBD1 (5 bases). CDR3 length: 15 amino acids. V shed 0 bases and J shed 4 bases, with 13 bases lying between them. Germline V gives CDR1 SGHRS, CDR2 YFSETQ. The CDR3 protein is CASSLDPGGVTEAFF. The CDR3 bases that were read are TGCGCCAGCAGCTTGGACCCCGGGGGGGTCACTGAA. Using reference TRBV5-1 and TRBJ1-1 for the parts outside the CDR3, the full variable domain is KAGVTQTPRYLIKTRGQQVTLSCSPISGHRSVSWYQQTPGQGLQFLFEYFSETQRNKGNFPGRFSGRQFSNSRSEMNVSTLELGDSALYLCASSLDPGGVTEAFFGQGTRLTVV.

Points on this clone: The sequenced fragment ends 3 residues before the CDR3 boundary, so the rest is inferred from the germline J gene. The chain combines TRBV9 with TRBJ2-1, with TRBD2 matching 15 bases. The germline V gene has CDR1 SGDLS and CDR2 YYNGEE. J was trimmed by 6 bases and V by 3 bases; bases with no gene match: 7. The CDR3 extends over 17 amino acids. The covered CDR3 bases are TGTGCCAGCAGCGGGACTAGCGGGGGGGCCCAAGGCAATGAG. Protein: CASSGTSGGAQGNE. The complete CDR3 protein is CASSGTSGGAQGNEQFF.

As concerns this clone: The missing CDR3 end, 3 residues past where the read stops, is filled in from the germline J gene. The rearrangement joins TRBV10-2 to TRBJ1-5, with 7 bases fitting TRBD1. Germline values: CDR1 WSHSY, CDR2 SAAADI. The CDR3 extends over 17 amino acids. V trimming: 2 bases; J trimming: 0 bases; junction bases outside the gene matches: 7. CDR3 residues: CASSEDRAGYSNQPQHF. The CDR3 bases that were read are TGCGCCAGCAGTGAGGACAGGGCCGGGTATAGCAATCAGCCC.

Points on this clone: From the germline J gene comes the end of the CDR3, since the read stops 3 residues before it. J is TRBJ2-7 and V is TRBV5-8, with a possible D match to TRBD2 (5 bases). This CDR3 is built from 14 residues. V was clipped by 1 base and J by 0 bases, with 8 bases between them. Per the germline V gene, CDR1 is SGHTS and CDR2 is YDEGEE. The CDR3 region is CASSLIGLSYEQYF. The sequenced part of the CDR3 DNA is TGTGCCAGCAGCTTGATAGGACTCTCCTACGAG. Looking up the rest from reference TRBV5-8 and TRBJ2-7 gives the full variable domain: EAGVTQSPTHLIKTRGQQATLRCSPISGHTSVYWYQQALGLGLQFLLWYDEGEERNRGNFPPRFSGRQFPNYSSELNVNALELEDSALYLCASSLIGLSYEQYFGPGTRLTVT.

Of note for this clone: The CDR3 extends 3 residues past the end of the read, so its final part is completed from the germline J gene. The genes are TRBV7-9 and TRBJ1-6, with 7 bases identical to TRBD1. V was clipped by 4 bases and J by 8 bases; unmatched bases: 8. The CDR3 runs to 15 residues. Germline V gene data show CDR1 as SEHNR and CDR2 as FQNEAQ (reference sequence). CDR3 DNA, as far as it was read: TGTGCCAGCAGCTCAACGACAGGGTGGGATTCACCC. Encoded protein: CASSSTTGWDSP. The whole CDR3 sequence reads CASSSTTGWDSPLHF. Full variable domain (missing parts from reference TRBV7-9 and TRBJ1-6): DTGVSQNPRHKITKRGQNVTFRCDPISEHNRLYWYRQTLGQGPEFLTYFQNEAQLEKSRLLSDRFSAERPKGSFSTLEIQRTEQGDSAMYLCASSSTTGWDSPLHFGNGTRLTVT.

Points on this clone: The read stops 3 residues short of the end of the CDR3; the missing end is completed from the germline J gene. The chain has TRBV7-8 and TRBJ2-7, with TRBD1 matching over 7 bases. The CDR3 spans 16 residues. Trimming took 4 bases from V and 5 from J; bases not matched to a gene: 14. CDR1 is SGHVS and CDR2 is FQNEAQ in the germline V gene. The part of the CDR3 DNA that was read is TGTGCCAGCAGCTCATACAGGGGCCTAGAGGGGGACGAG. This codes for CASSSYRGLEGDE. The CDR3 in full is CASSSYRGLEGDEQYF.

Comments on this clone: The read terminates 3 residues before the CDR3 end, so the remaining end is supplied by the germline J gene. The chain combines TRBV7-8 with TRBJ1-2; D possibly corresponds to TRBD1 (6 bases). This CDR3 has 15 residues. V dropped 4 bases and J dropped 4 bases, with 16 bases sitting between them. The germline V gene has CDR1 SGHVS and CDR2 FQNEAQ. The CDR3 sequence is CASSWTVVGGYGYTF. The sequenced part of the CDR3 DNA is TGTGCCAGCAGCTGGACAGTAGTAGGCGGCTATGGC.

Measured by frequency, this clone is medium-sized. Read sequence stops 3 residues before the CDR3 end, and the germline J gene provides the missing end. This sequence joins TRBV6-1 and TRBJ2-3; possibly TRBD2 for D (5 bases). This CDR3 region has 14 residues. V was shortened by 4 bases and J by 0 bases, with 8 bases between the two germline ends. The germline gives CDR1 MNHNS, CDR2 SASEGT. The covered CDR3 bases are TGTGCCAGCAGTGCCGTAGCGAGCACAGATACG. Its translation: CASSAVASTDT. In full, the CDR3 is CASSAVASTDTQYF.